One sample yielded the 26 T cell receptor beta chains listed below, sequenced in a study of T cell repertoires in aging, cancer and after chemotherapy. Rearranged V-D-J TRB sequences were amplified with a mixed TRB-A/B primer pool. TCRdb redid the calling of the multiplex PCR reads with MiXCR, one entry per CDR3 protein. Of approximately 2,000 distinct CDR3 sequences in the sample, 25% were seen once. Amplification of TCR beta used genomic DNA extracted from peripheral blood. Sequenced sample: blood. The receptors originated from a human donor with a solid tumor.

The J gene is TRBJ2-3, the V gene TRBV4-3; weak D call: TRBD1 (5 bases). The CDR3 contains 14 residues. Between the trimmed V and J ends, which lost 2 bases and 0 bases, there was a span of 6 bases. Per the germline V gene, CDR1 is LGHNA and CDR2 is YSLEER. In DNA form, the CDR3 reads TGCGCCAGCAGCCAAAGGGGAAGCACAGATACGCAGTATTTT. Residues: CASSQRGSTDTQYF.

This CDR3 reads CASSSRQGETQYF. The DNA of the CDR3 is TGTGCCAGCAGCTCTAGACAGGGGGAGACCCAGTACTTC. The V and J genes are TRBV5-6 and TRBJ2-5; 8 bases line up with TRBD1. In germline, CDR1 is SGHDT, CDR2 YYEEEE. Trimming cost V 3 bases and J 5 bases; bases outside gene matches: 3. The CDR3 covers 13 residues.

This clonotype appeared a few times. The rearrangement links TRBV6-5 to TRBJ1-2, with a weak D call TRBD1 (5 bases). The CDR3 is 16 residues long. The V end was cut by 0 bases, the J end by 8 bases, with 19 bases between. Germline V gene lookup returns CDR1 MNHEY and CDR2 SVGAGI. The CDR3 loop reads CASSYSIRGPWWGYTF. The CDR3 DNA reads as TGTGCCAGCAGTTACTCGATAAGGGGACCTTGGTGGGGCTACACCTTC.

This clonotype was found a few times. The chain employs TRBV6-2 or TRBV6-3 and TRBJ2-3, with 7 bases lining up with TRBD2. Germline assignment: CDR1 MNHEY and CDR2 SVGEGT. The CDR3 contains 16 residues. V trimming: 5 bases; J trimming: 7 bases; junction bases outside the gene matches: 15. CDR3 DNA: TGTGCCAGCAGTAAACCTTCGGGGCGGGAGTTTAATACGCAGTATTTT. As protein: CASSKPSGREFNTQYF.

A few counts support this clonotype. The chain is built from TRBV5-4 and TRBJ1-2; D is possibly TRBD1 (6 bases). The germline V gene encodes CDR1 SGHNT and CDR2 YYREEE (reference sequence). The CDR3 is made up of 15 amino acids. V was trimmed by 2 bases and J by 4 bases, leaving 15 bases between them. The CDR3 is CASSFRDKPFYGYTF. In nucleotides, the CDR3 is TGTGCCAGCAGCTTTAGGGACAAACCCTTCTATGGCTACACCTTC.

This clonotype is medium-sized by share. The chain is built from TRBV6-5 and TRBJ1-2; weak D call: TRBD1 (5 bases). The CDR3 length is 14 residues. Germline CDR1 and CDR2: MNHEY and SVGAGI. V lost 6 bases and J lost 7, with 18 bases in between. CDR3 in amino acids: CASSLGRAVGGYTF. CDR3 sequence (DNA): TGTGCCAGCAGCCTGGGGCGAGCCGTGGGTGGCTACACCTTC.

The table lists this clonotype with a few counts. The chain has TRBV9 and TRBJ2-5; D is possibly TRBD1 (6 bases). The germline gives CDR1 SGDLS, CDR2 YYNGEE. Trimming removed 3 bases at V and 2 bases at J, with 11 bases between. The CDR3 sequence is 14 residues long. CDR3 nucleotides: TGTGCCAGCAGCGGCGGACAGCTTCAAGAGACCCAGTACTTC. This translates into CASSGGQLQETQYF.

V gene TRBV5-6 combines with J gene TRBJ1-1; unclear D gene. CDR1 and CDR2 from the germline V gene are SGHDT and YYEEEE. V gave up 0 bases and J gave up 1 base, with 4 bases separating them. The CDR3 contains 13 residues. CDR3 DNA sequence: TGTGCCAGCAGCTTGGAGAGGAACACTGAAGCTTTCTTT. It encodes CASSLERNTEAFF.

The rearrangement joins TRBV7-9 to TRBJ2-2; TRBD1 is a possible D gene (5 bases). Germline assignment: CDR1 SEHNR and CDR2 FQNEAQ (reference sequence). V was shortened by 5 bases and J by 1 base, with 14 bases between the two germline ends. This CDR3 spans 16 amino acids. The CDR3 region is CASSPTNRRNTGELFF. The CDR3 region has the DNA TGTGCCAGCAGCCCAACCAACAGGAGGAACACCGGGGAGCTGTTTTTT.

Written as DNA, the CDR3 is TGTGCCAGCAGTTTATTGAAGGGGGCTAGCGAGCAGTACTTC. This encodes CASSLLKGASEQYF. The chain carries TRBV28 and TRBJ2-7, with 7 bases lining up with TRBD1. The CDR3 totals 14 residues. Germline trimming cut 1 base from V and 6 bases from J; bases unmatched to any gene: 6. Germline-derived CDR1 and CDR2 are MDHEN and SYDVKM.

This clonotype was picked up one time. The chain links TRBV4-1 to TRBJ2-1; the match to TRBD2 covers 11 bases. CDR3 length: 16 residues. Per germline, CDR1 MGHRA and CDR2 YSYEKL. Unmatched junction bases numbered 11, after V lost 3 bases and J lost 10 bases. DNA for the CDR3: TGCGCCAGCAGCCAGGCGCCTAGCGGGGGGACGAAAGAGCAGTTCTTC. Its translation is CASSQAPSGGTKEQFF.

Within the sample, this clonotype is medium-sized (0.01 to 0.1%). This chain connects TRBV10-3 to TRBJ2-2; D not resolved. Germline-derived CDR1 and CDR2 are ENHRY and SYGVKD. Trimming removed 2 bases at V and 1 base at J, with 8 bases between. The CDR3 is 15 amino acids. The CDR3 spells CAISENPGNTGELFF. In nucleotides, the CDR3 is TGTGCCATCAGTGAGAACCCAGGGAACACCGGGGAGCTGTTTTTT.

Only a few counts were recorded for this clonotype. V and J are TRBV11-1 and TRBJ2-3; 10 positions agree with TRBD2. This CDR3 has 15 amino acids. V was pared by 7 bases and J by 2 bases, with 6 bases of the junction left unmatched. Per germline, CDR1 SGHAT and CDR2 FQDESV (reference sequence). The CDR3 here is CASNGGLANTDTQYF. Here the CDR3 DNA reads TGTGCCAGCAACGGGGGACTAGCGAACACAGATACGCAGTATTTT. Looking up the rest from reference TRBV11-1 and TRBJ2-3 gives the full variable domain: EAEVAQSPRYKITEKSQAVAFWCDPISGHATLYWYRQILGQGPELLVQFQDESVVDDSQLPKDRFSAERLKGVDSTLKIQPAELGDSAMYLCASNGGLANTDTQYFGPGTRLTVL.

The gene calls are TRBV7-9 and TRBJ2-5; 7 positions match TRBD2. This CDR3 spans 15 amino acids. With V trimmed by 4 bases and J by 5 bases, 10 bases remained unmatched. Germline loops: CDR1 SEHNR, CDR2 FQNEAQ (reference sequence). The CDR3 nucleotides are TGTGCCAGCAGCTGGAAGGAGCGGGACCCTGAGACCCAGTACTTC. It specifies CASSWKERDPETQYF.

The gene calls are TRBV6-8 and TRBJ2-2, with TRBD2 identical over 10 bases. Germline CDR1 MNHGY, CDR2 SAAAGT. There are 15 residues in the CDR3. The junction had 10 bases not matched to a gene; V was cut back by 5 bases and J by 10 bases. DNA of the CDR3: TGTGCCAGCAGTGAACTAGCGGGGAACACCAAGGAGCTGTTTTTT. Its translation: CASSELAGNTKELFF.

This clonotype counts as medium-sized. This chain uses TRBV7-3 with TRBJ2-4; no definite D call. Germline V CDR1 and CDR2: SGHTA, FQGTGA. The V gene lost 4 bases and the J gene lost 1 base, with 8 bases spanning the gap. The CDR3 is made up of 14 amino acids. The CDR3 nucleotides read TGTGCCAGCAGCTCCCCCCCGGCCAAAAACATTCAGTACTTC. Protein product: CASSSPPAKNIQYF.

This clonotype is categorized as large. This sequence joins TRBV30 and TRBJ1-6; D gene ambiguous. The germline CDR1 and CDR2 sequences are GTSNPN and SVGIG (reference sequence). The ends were cut back, 6 bases at V and 0 bases at J, with 12 bases in the middle. The CDR3 has 15 residues. The CDR3 spells CACGGKSSYNSPLHF. CDR3 in DNA: TGTGCCTGTGGCGGGAAGAGCTCCTATAATTCACCCCTCCACTTT.

The chain couples TRBV30 to TRBJ2-3; D is possibly TRBD2 (6 bases). CDR3 length: 15 residues. Trimming took 3 bases from V and 2 from J, leaving 15 bases between them. Germline loops: CDR1 GTSNPN, CDR2 SVGIG (reference sequence). Written as DNA, the CDR3 is TGTGCCTGGAGCCGGGGCGGGGAAGACACAGATACGCAGTATTTT. Its translation is CAWSRGGEDTDTQYF.

The chain has TRBV20-1 and TRBJ2-7, with TRBD1 as a possible D gene (5 bases). Germline V gene data show CDR1 as DFQATT and CDR2 as SNEGSKA (reference sequence). With 5 bases removed from V and 3 bases from J, the gap between germline ends came to 17 bases. CDR3 length: 14 amino acids. CDR3 residues: CSAGNRRLFYEQYF. The CDR3 coding sequence is TGCAGTGCTGGAAACAGGAGACTCTTCTACGAGCAGTACTTC.

This chain connects TRBV5-5 to TRBJ1-5; D unclear. This CDR3 has 14 amino acids. The V and J ends lost 0 bases and 1 base respectively, with 5 bases between them. Looked up from germline, CDR1 is SGHKS and CDR2 is YYEKEE (reference sequence). Here the CDR3 reads CASSLVSSNQPQHF. The CDR3 DNA is TGTGCCAGCAGCTTGGTGTCAAGCAATCAGCCCCAGCATTTT.

V gene TRBV19 combines with J gene TRBJ2-5; the match to TRBD1 covers 7 bases. V lost 5 bases and J lost 1; bases outside the gene matches: 4. The length of the CDR3 is 14 residues. Germline V lookup: CDR1 LNHDA, CDR2 SQIVND (reference sequence). CDR3 bases: TGTGCCAGTAGTCCCGGGACAGTCCAAGAGACCCAGTACTTC. It is translated as CASSPGTVQETQYF.

The chain carries TRBV12-3 or TRBV12-4 and TRBJ2-6; D not certain. This CDR3 has 17 amino acids. V lost 7 bases and J lost 4, with 20 bases in between. CDR3 nucleotides: TGTGCCAGCATTTTCCCGTGGGGTGTAGCCGGGGCCAACGTCCTGACTTTC. This sequence encodes CASIFPWGVAGANVLTF.

This clonotype occurred a few times. This chain links TRBV6-2 or TRBV6-3 with TRBJ2-3, with 7 bases identical to TRBD2. Germline V gene lookup returns CDR1 MNHEY and CDR2 SVGEGT. This CDR3 is 16 amino acids long. Trimming took 0 bases from V and 3 from J; bases not matched to a gene: 6. The CDR3: CASSYSASGVTDTQYF. The CDR3 DNA reads TGTGCCAGCAGTTACTCTGCTAGCGGAGTGACAGATACGCAGTATTTT.

Concerning this clonotype: Since a much larger clone is just one base distant, this may be a read error. The chain couples TRBV29-1 to TRBJ1-1; D remains unclear. The germline CDR1 and CDR2 sequences are SQVTM and ANQGSEA. V dropped 7 bases and J dropped 0 bases, with 12 bases sitting between them. The CDR3 loop spans 13 amino acids. The chain's CDR3 is CSAHGQLNTEAFF. CDR3 nucleotides: TGCAGCGCCCATGGCCAGCTGAACACTGAAGCTTTCTTT.

The J gene is TRBJ2-7, the V gene TRBV5-8, with D unresolved. Germline V CDR1 and CDR2: SGHTS, YDEGEE. The germline V and J ends were trimmed by 1 base and 3 bases, with 17 bases remaining between them. The CDR3 has 16 amino acids. The CDR3 loop is CASSLYIGRSYYEQYF. CDR3 nucleotide sequence: TGTGCCAGCAGCTTGTATATCGGCAGGAGTTACTACGAGCAGTACTTC.

This chain's CDR3 is CASSRRHGDNEQYF. The CDR3 bases are TGTGCCAGCTCGCGGCGACACGGGGACAACGAGCAGTACTTC. The chain carries TRBV18 and TRBJ2-7; TRBD1 is a possible D gene (6 bases). Germline assignment: CDR1 KGHSH and CDR2 LQKENI. Trimming stripped 6 bases from V and 5 bases from J, with 17 bases between. This CDR3 spans 14 amino acids.